A selection of T cell receptor beta chains follows, all from one sample in a study of blood T cell repertoires in COVID-19. Sequencing used immunoSEQ multiplex PCR; TCRdb keeps in-frame clones, though not all of them. The profile shows 80,000 to 100,000 clones, nearly 90% of them singletons. The specimen was peripheral blood. These receptors all stem from a man in his 70s with acute or convalescent COVID-19. The CDR3 runs from the conserved cysteine through the conserved F or W. The order of the fields is D gene, V gene, clone size, J gene, CDR3 DNA, CDR3 protein. The D gene is left open where the match is weak. Not every row has a clone size; where given, it reads once, few, many or a size class.

TRBD2,TRBV7-6,few,TRBJ2-1,TGTGCCAGCAGCTTAGGCTTAGGAGCGGGGGGGCTCCCCTACAATGAGCAGTTCTTC,CASSLGLGAGGLPYNEQFF
NA,TRBV5-1,NA,TRBJ2-1,TGCGCCAGCAGCTTGGTTGGACAAATCTACAATGAGCAGTTCTTC,CASSLVGQIYNEQFF
NA,TRBV5-6,NA,TRBJ1-4,TGTGCCAGCAGCTTGGGAGGCGGGGTTGGGGAAAAACTGTTTTTT,CASSLGGGVGEKLFF
TRBD2,TRBV5-5,NA,TRBJ2-1,TGTGCCAGCAGACAACGGGGGGACTCCTACAATGAGCAGTTCTTC,CASRQRGDSYNEQFF
NA,TRBV14,NA,TRBJ1-4,TGTGCCAGCAGCTGGGGCAATGAAAAACTGTTTTTT,CASSWGNEKLFF
TRBD1,TRBV30,NA,TRBJ1-2,TGTGCCTTTTTAACAGGGGGCTACTATGGCTACACCTTC,CAFLTGGYYGYTF
TRBD2,TRBV27,NA,TRBJ2-3,TGTGCCAGCAGTTTACTAGCGGGGGGGAGCACAGATACGCAGTATTTT,CASSLLAGGSTDTQYF
NA,TRBV3-1/TRBV3-2,NA,TRBJ1-2,TGTGCCAGCAGCCAACTAGAGGGAGGCTACACCTTC,CASSQLEGGYTF
TRBD1,TRBV15,NA,TRBJ1-6,TGTGCCACCAGCAGGGGTGGGACAGGGGGTTCACCCCTCCACTTT,CATSRGGTGGSPLHF
NA,TRBV28,NA,TRBJ1-2,TGTGCCAGCAGTACACACACGGGATATGGCTACACCTTC,CASSTHTGYGYTF
TRBD1,TRBV6-6,NA,TRBJ1-3,TGTGCCAGCACCCGAACAGGGGGTCCGTATGGAAACACCATATATTTT,CASTRTGGPYGNTIYF
TRBD2,TRBV6-6,NA,TRBJ2-1,TGTGCCAGCAGTCCACGGACTAGCGGGGGGGCCTCCTACAATGAGCAGTTCTTC,CASSPRTSGGASYNEQFF
NA,TRBV28,NA,TRBJ2-7,TGTGCCAGCAGTTTACTATTATACGAGCAGTACTTC,CASSLLLYEQYF
NA,TRBV7-9,few,TRBJ2-3,TGTGCCAGCAGCTCAGGGCGGGGCTGGACCACAGATACGCAGTATTTT,CASSSGRGWTTDTQYF
TRBD1,TRBV5-1,NA,TRBJ1-2,TGCGCCAGCACCCGGGACAGGGAAGGAGGTGGCTATGGCTACACCTTC,CASTRDREGGGYGYTF
NA,TRBV7-9,NA,TRBJ1-1,TGTGCCAGCAGCTTAGTTGCAGGGAACACTGAAGCTTTCTTT,CASSLVAGNTEAFF
NA,TRBV18,NA,TRBJ1-5,TGTGCCAGCTCAGATCAGGGACAAGGCAATCAGCCCCAGCATTTT,CASSDQGQGNQPQHF
TRBD1,TRBV3-1/TRBV3-2,NA,TRBJ1-2,TGTGCCAGCCAGATCGCTACAGGGGCAGGTGGCTACACCTTC,CASQIATGAGGYTF
TRBD1,TRBV2,NA,TRBJ2-3,TGTGCCAGCAGAGGGGACAGGGCGTTGCGCACAGATACGCAGTATTTT,CASRGDRALRTDTQYF
TRBD1,TRBV28,NA,TRBJ2-1,TGTGCCAGCAGTTCCGGGACAGAGAACAATGAGCAGTTCTTC,CASSSGTENNEQFF
TRBD1,TRBV6-5,NA,TRBJ2-7,TGTGCCAGCCCGCCAACAGGGGTAGGAGCCTACGAGCAGTACTTC,CASPPTGVGAYEQYF
NA,TRBV21-1,few,TRBJ1-1,TGTGCCAGCAGTAAGGGGGACAGGGGGCAGGTTAGCCGGTGGACTGAAGCTTTCTTT,CASSKGDRGQVSRWTEAFF